Listed here are 8 T cell receptor beta chains from one sample, sequenced in a study of blood T cell repertoires in COVID-19. The table came from immunoSEQ multiplex PCR; TCRdb's copy has only in-frame clones and leaves some out. The profile shows over 200,000 clones, 86% of them singletons. Sequenced material: PBMCs or T cells enriched from blood (not recorded which). These receptors all stem from a woman between 50 and 59 years old in a cohort exposed to, infected with or recovered from COVID-19 (not recorded which).

This chain joins TRBV6-2 or TRBV6-3 and TRBJ1-2; the D is unclear. Per germline, CDR1 MNHEY and CDR2 SVGEGT. This CDR3 comprises 15 residues. Between the trimmed V and J ends, which lost 6 bases and 5 bases, there was a span of 19 bases. CDR3 residues: CASSLREGRPYGYTF. Here the CDR3 DNA reads TGTGCCAGCAGCCTTCGAGAAGGGAGGCCTTATGGCTACACCTTC.

The J gene is TRBJ2-1, the V gene TRBV5-4; 11 bases align to TRBD2. Germline V lookup: CDR1 SGHNT, CDR2 YYREEE (reference sequence). The CDR3 has 17 residues. Trimming took 3 bases from V and 7 from J; bases not matched to a gene: 12. CDR3 loop: CASSSVLLAGGQNEQFF. In DNA form, the CDR3 reads TGTGCCAGCAGCTCCGTGCTGCTAGCGGGGGGCCAGAATGAGCAGTTCTTC.

CDR3 in DNA: TGCGCCAGCAGCCACCTTTGGACAGGGGGCAGGTCTGGAAACACCATATATTTT. Amino acid sequence: CASSHLWTGGRSGNTIYF. This chain connects TRBV4-1 to TRBJ1-3; 11 bases agree with TRBD1. The CDR3 length is 18 residues. CDR1 MGHRA and CDR2 YSYEKL come from the germline V gene. Trimming removed 3 bases from V and 1 base from J; junction bases left unmatched: 8.

The chain has TRBV6-5 and TRBJ1-6; 7 nucleotides agree with TRBD1. The CDR3 contains 15 residues. Germline CDR1 and CDR2: MNHEY and SVGAGI. V trimming: 4 bases; J trimming: 9 bases; junction bases outside the gene matches: 9. The chain's CDR3 is CASSSDRAVASPLHF. CDR3 in DNA: TGTGCCAGCAGTTCCGACAGGGCCGTAGCTTCACCCCTCCACTTT.

A few counts support this clone. The chain is built from TRBV6-5 and TRBJ2-2, with TRBD1 matching 7 bases. CDR1 is MNHEY, CDR2 SVGAGI, per germline. There are 15 residues in the CDR3. J was trimmed by 1 base and V by 5 bases; bases with no gene match: 4. In nucleotides, the CDR3 is TGTGCCAGCAGTCCCTACAGGGGGAACACCGGGGAGCTGTTTTTT. This translates into CASSPYRGNTGELFF.

This chain uses TRBV15 with TRBJ2-7; TRBD1 is a possible D gene (6 bases). The CDR3 is 15 amino acids. Per the germline V gene, CDR1 is LNHNV and CDR2 is YYDKDF (reference sequence). V was shortened by 4 bases and J by 4 bases, with 17 bases between the two germline ends. The CDR3 sequence is CATSTHRDIGYEQYF. The CDR3 DNA is TGTGCCACCAGCACGCACCGGGACATCGGGTACGAGCAGTACTTC.

The chain employs TRBV30 and TRBJ2-1; D remains unclear. The CDR3 runs 15 residues. Germline CDR1 reads GTSNPN; CDR2 reads SVGIG (reference sequence). V was clipped by 3 bases and J by 0 bases, with 12 bases between them. CDR3 loop: CAWSWAAGSYNEQFF. CDR3 DNA: TGTGCCTGGAGCTGGGCCGCCGGCTCCTACAATGAGCAGTTCTTC.

The chain links TRBV7-8 to TRBJ2-4, with a tentative D call TRBD1 (5 bases). This CDR3 comprises 14 residues. Germline loops: CDR1 SGHVS, CDR2 FQNEAQ. V dropped 5 bases and J dropped 6 bases, with 14 bases sitting between them. In DNA, the CDR3 is TGTGCCAGCAGCCGTGGGGCCAGGGCAAACATTCAGTACTTC. As protein: CASSRGARANIQYF. Full variable domain (missing parts from reference TRBV7-8 and TRBJ2-4): GAGVSQSPRYKVAKRGQDVALRCDPISGHVSLFWYQQALGQGPEFLTYFQNEAQLDKSGLPSDRFFAERPEGSVSTLKIQRTQQEDSAVYLCASSRGARANIQYFGAGTRLSVL.